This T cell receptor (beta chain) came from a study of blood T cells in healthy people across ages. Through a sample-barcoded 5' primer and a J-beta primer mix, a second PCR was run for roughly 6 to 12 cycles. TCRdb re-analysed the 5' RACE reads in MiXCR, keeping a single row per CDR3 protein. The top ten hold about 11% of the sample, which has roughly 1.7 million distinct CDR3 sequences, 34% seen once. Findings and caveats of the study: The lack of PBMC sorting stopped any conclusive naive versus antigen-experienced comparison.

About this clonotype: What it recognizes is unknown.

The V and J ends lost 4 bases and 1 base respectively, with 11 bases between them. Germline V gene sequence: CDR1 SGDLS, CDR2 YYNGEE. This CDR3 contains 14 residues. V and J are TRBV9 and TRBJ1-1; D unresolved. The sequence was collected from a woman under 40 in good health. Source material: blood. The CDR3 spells CASSPRLRNTEAFF. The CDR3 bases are TGTGCCAGCAGCCCTAGATTAAGGAACACTGAAGCTTTCTTT.